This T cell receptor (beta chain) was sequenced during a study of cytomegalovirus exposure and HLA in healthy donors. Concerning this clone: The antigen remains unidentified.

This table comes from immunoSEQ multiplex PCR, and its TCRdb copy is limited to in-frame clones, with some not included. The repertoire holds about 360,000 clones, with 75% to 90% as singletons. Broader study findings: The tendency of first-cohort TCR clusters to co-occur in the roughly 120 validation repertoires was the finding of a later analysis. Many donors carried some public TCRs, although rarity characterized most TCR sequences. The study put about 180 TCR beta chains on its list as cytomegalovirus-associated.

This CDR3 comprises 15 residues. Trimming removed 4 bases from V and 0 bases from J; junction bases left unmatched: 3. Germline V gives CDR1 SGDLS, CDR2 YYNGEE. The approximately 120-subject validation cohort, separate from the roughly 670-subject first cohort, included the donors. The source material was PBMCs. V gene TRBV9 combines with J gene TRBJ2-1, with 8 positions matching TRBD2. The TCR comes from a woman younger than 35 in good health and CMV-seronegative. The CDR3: CASSPSGHSYNEQFF. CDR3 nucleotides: TGTGCCAGCAGCCCTAGCGGGCACTCCTACAATGAGCAGTTCTTC.